A selection of T cell receptor beta chains follows, all from one sample in a study of early T cells in non-severe SARS-CoV-2 infection. TCRdb reanalysed the 5' RACE reads using MiXCR and keeps one entry per CDR3 protein. Of around 70,000 distinct CDR3 sequences in the sample, around 12% were seen once. The sequenced sample was whole blood. The receptors were sampled from an adult who was a healthcare worker with PCR-confirmed SARS-CoV-2 infection or an uninfected control (not recorded which). Both conserved end residues are part of each CDR3. The order of the fields is J gene, V gene, clone size, D gene, CDR3 protein, CDR3 DNA. A D gene is named only where the DNA matches it firmly. The size field is filled for only some rows; it gives once, few, many or a size class.

TRBJ1-5,TRBV19,few,NA,CASSIERGLLNQPQHF,TGTGCCAGTAGTATAGAGAGGGGACTGTTAAATCAGCCCCAGCATTTT
TRBJ2-1,TRBV12-3/TRBV12-4,many,TRBD2,CASSLVIAGVDNEQFF,TGTGCCAGCAGTTTAGTCATAGCGGGAGTAGACAATGAGCAGTTCTTC
TRBJ2-5,TRBV29-1,many,NA,CSVAVLLGQETQYF,TGCAGCGTTGCTGTATTACTTGGTCAAGAGACCCAGTACTTC
TRBJ2-7,TRBV11-2,many,TRBD2,CASSLPGTSGRGTYEQYF,TGTGCCAGCAGCTTACCCGGGACTAGCGGCCGGGGAACCTACGAGCAGTACTTC
TRBJ2-1,TRBV5-1,many,NA,CASSVGSYNEQFF,TGCGCCAGCAGTGTTGGGAGTTACAATGAGCAGTTCTTC
TRBJ2-7,TRBV5-1,few,NA,CASTPRGGTYEQYF,TGCGCCAGCACCCCCCGGGGCGGAACCTACGAGCAGTACTTC
TRBJ2-5,TRBV4-1,many,TRBD2,CASSPLAGVAETQYF,TGCGCCAGCAGCCCACTAGCGGGAGTAGCGGAGACCCAGTACTTC
TRBJ2-2,TRBV4-2,many,NA,CASSQGGVRANTGELFF,TGTGCCAGCAGCCAAGGCGGGGTTAGGGCGAACACCGGGGAGCTGTTTTTT
TRBJ2-7,TRBV7-9,NA,NA,CASSSLNGNYYEQYF,TGTGCCAGCAGCTCCCTAAACGGGAATTACTACGAGCAGTACTTC
TRBJ2-3,TRBV2,many,TRBD2,CASSAEPFGSGRITDTQYF,TGTGCCAGCAGTGCAGAGCCCTTTGGTAGCGGGAGGATCACAGATACGCAGTATTTT
TRBJ2-3,TRBV27,few,NA,CASSYQGSTDTQYF,TGTGCCAGCAGTTACCAGGGGAGCACAGATACGCAGTATTTT
TRBJ2-6,TRBV19,few,NA,CASTPGFSGANVLTF,TGTGCCAGTACCCCGGGATTCTCTGGGGCCAACGTCCTGACTTTC
TRBJ2-6,TRBV7-8,NA,NA,CASSFTTAVSGANVLTF,TGTGCCAGCAGCTTCACGACGGCAGTCTCTGGGGCCAACGTCCTGACTTTC
TRBJ2-1,TRBV3-1,few,TRBD1,CASSPGTGGANEQFF,TGTGCCAGCAGCCCTGGGACAGGGGGCGCGAATGAGCAGTTCTTC
TRBJ2-3,TRBV7-2,many,NA,CASSLMFRRDGDTQYF,TGTGCCAGCAGCTTAATGTTTCGGCGGGATGGAGATACGCAGTATTTT
TRBJ2-6,TRBV5-5,NA,NA,CASSSDSSFSGANVLTF,TGTGCCAGCAGCTCGGACAGCAGTTTCTCTGGGGCCAACGTCCTGACTTTC
TRBJ2-1,TRBV12-3/TRBV12-4,few,NA,CASSLSVFQDEQFF,TGTGCCAGCAGTTTAAGTGTTTTCCAGGATGAGCAGTTCTTC
TRBJ2-3,TRBV4-1,many,NA,CASSEGTLRDTQYF,TGCGCCAGCAGCGAGGGGACCCTTAGAGATACGCAGTATTTT
TRBJ1-1,TRBV5-5,few,NA,CASSLASRAANTEAFF,TGTGCCAGCAGCTTGGCTTCAAGGGCAGCGAACACTGAAGCTTTCTTT
TRBJ2-1,TRBV20-1,NA,TRBD1,CSAVPGQNIEQFF,TGCAGTGCTGTCCCGGGACAGAATATTGAGCAGTTCTTC
TRBJ2-1,TRBV7-2,many,TRBD2,CAIPLGLAGVDEQFF,TGTGCCATCCCGCTTGGGCTAGCGGGAGTCGATGAGCAGTTCTTC
TRBJ2-3,TRBV7-9,few,TRBD2,CASSWTSRSDTQYF,TGTGCCAGCAGCTGGACTAGCAGATCAGATACGCAGTATTTT
TRBJ1-5,TRBV21-1,NA,NA,CASSRGGWANQPQHF,TGTGCCAGCAGCCGTGGTGGGTGGGCTAATCAGCCCCAGCATTTT
TRBJ2-2,TRBV7-2,many,TRBD1,CASSLAWTGTGELFF,TGTGCCAGCAGCTTAGCGTGGACAGGGACCGGGGAGCTGTTTTTT
TRBJ1-2,TRBV5-1,NA,TRBD1,CASSVQGALGYTF,TGCGCCAGCAGCGTCCAGGGGGCTCTTGGCTACACCTTC